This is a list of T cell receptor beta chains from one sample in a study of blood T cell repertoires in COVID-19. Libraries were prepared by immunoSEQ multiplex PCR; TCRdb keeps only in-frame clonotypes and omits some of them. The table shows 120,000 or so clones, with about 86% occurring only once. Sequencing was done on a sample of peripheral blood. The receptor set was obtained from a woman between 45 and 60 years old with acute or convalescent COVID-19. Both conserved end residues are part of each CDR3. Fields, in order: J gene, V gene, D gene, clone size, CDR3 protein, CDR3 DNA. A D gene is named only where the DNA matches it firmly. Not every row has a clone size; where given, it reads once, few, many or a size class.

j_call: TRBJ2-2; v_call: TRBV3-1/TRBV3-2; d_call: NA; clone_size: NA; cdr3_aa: CASSPGINTGELFF; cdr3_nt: TGTGCCAGCAGCCCCGGGATTAACACCGGGGAGCTGTTTTTT
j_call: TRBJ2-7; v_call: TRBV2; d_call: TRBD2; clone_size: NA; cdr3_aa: CASSGGTSGTYEQYF; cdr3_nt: TGTGCCAGCAGCGGTGGGACTAGCGGTACCTACGAGCAGTACTTC
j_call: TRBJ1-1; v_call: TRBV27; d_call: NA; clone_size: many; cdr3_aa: CASSYGGARTEAFF; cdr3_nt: TGTGCCAGCAGTTATGGGGGGGCGAGGACTGAAGCTTTCTTT
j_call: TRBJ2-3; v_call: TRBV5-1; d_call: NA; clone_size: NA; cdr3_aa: CASRQEDTQYF; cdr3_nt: TGCGCCAGCAGACAGGAAGATACGCAGTATTTT
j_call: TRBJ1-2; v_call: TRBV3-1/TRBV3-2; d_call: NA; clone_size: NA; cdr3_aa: CASSQSPGYGYTF; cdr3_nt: TGTGCCAGCAGCCAATCCCCGGGGTATGGCTACACCTTC
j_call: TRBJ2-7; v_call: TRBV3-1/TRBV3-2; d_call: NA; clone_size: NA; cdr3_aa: CASSGGALAYEQYF; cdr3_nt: TGTGCCAGCAGCGGGGGGGCCTTGGCCTACGAGCAGTACTTC
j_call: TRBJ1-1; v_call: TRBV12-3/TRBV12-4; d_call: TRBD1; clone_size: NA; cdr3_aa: CASSFEGQAEAFF; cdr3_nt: TGTGCCAGCAGTTTTGAGGGACAGGCAGAAGCTTTCTTT
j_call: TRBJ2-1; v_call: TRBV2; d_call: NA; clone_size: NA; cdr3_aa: CASSETIKTVYNEQFF; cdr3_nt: TGTGCCAGCAGTGAAACGATAAAGACAGTCTACAATGAGCAGTTCTTC
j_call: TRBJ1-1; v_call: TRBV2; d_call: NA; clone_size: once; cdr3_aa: CASTGVMNTEAFF; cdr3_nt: TGTGCCAGCACGGGGGTAATGAACACTGAAGCTTTCTTT
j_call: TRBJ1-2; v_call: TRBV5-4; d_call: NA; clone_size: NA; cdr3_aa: CASSLARGTGYGYTF; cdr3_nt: TGTGCCAGCAGCTTGGCTAGGGGGACCGGCTATGGCTACACCTTC